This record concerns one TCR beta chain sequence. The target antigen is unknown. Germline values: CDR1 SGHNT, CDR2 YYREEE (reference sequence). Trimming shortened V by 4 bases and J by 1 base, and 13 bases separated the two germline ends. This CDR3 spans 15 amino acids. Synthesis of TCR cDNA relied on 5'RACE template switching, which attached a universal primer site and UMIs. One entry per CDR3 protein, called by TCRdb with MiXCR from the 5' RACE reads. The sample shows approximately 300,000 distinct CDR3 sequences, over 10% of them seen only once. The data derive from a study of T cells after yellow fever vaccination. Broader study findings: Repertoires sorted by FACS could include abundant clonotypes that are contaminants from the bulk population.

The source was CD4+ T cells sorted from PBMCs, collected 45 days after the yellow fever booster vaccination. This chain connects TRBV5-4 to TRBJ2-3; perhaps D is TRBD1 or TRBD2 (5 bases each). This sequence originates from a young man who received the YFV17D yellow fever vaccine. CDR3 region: CASSPGTRGTDTQYF. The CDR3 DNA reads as TGTGCCAGCAGCCCCGGGACCCGCGGCACAGATACGCAGTATTTT.